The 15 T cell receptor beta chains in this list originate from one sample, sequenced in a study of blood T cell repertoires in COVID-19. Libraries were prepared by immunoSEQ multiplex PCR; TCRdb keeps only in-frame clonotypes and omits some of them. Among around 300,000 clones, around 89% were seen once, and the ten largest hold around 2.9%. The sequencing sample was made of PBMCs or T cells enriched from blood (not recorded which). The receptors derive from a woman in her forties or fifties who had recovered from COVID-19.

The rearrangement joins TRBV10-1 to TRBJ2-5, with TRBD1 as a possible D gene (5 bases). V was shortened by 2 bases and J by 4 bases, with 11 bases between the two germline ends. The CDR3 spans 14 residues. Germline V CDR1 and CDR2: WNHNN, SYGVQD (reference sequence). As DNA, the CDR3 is TGCGCCAGCAGTGAGGGGGTAGGGGCAGAGACCCAGTACTTC. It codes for CASSEGVGAETQYF.

For the CDR3, the DNA is TGTGCCTGGAGTCCCCAGGGGGCCGCTGAAGCTTTCTTT. It encodes CAWSPQGAAEAFF. This chain uses TRBV30 with TRBJ1-1, with 8 bases that match TRBD1. The CDR3 is 13 residues long. The germline CDR1 and CDR2 sequences are GTSNPN and SVGIG (reference sequence). V trimming: 2 bases; J trimming: 6 bases; junction bases outside the gene matches: 5.

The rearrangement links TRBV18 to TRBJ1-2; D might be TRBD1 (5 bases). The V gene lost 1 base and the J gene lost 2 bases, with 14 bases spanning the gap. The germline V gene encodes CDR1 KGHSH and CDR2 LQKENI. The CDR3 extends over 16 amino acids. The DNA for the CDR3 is TGTGCCAGCTCACCACAGAGCCCGACAGCAAACTATGGCTACACCTTC. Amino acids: CASSPQSPTANYGYTF.

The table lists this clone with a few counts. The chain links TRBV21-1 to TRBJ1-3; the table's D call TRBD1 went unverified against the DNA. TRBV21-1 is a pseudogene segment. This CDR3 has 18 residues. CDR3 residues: CASSKDPGTGSSGNTIYF. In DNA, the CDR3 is TGTGCCAGCAGCAAAGACCCCGGGACAGGAAGCTCTGGAAACACCATATATTTT.

The CDR3 region is CASRRVAGGRETQYF. As DNA, the CDR3 is TGTGCCAGCAGGAGAGTAGCGGGAGGGAGGGAGACCCAGTACTTC. This chain connects TRBV28 to TRBJ2-5, with 11 bases identical to TRBD2. The J segment lost 5 bases and the V segment lost 6 bases, leaving 8 bases of the junction unmatched. In germline, CDR1 is MDHEN, CDR2 SYDVKM. The CDR3 consists of 15 residues.

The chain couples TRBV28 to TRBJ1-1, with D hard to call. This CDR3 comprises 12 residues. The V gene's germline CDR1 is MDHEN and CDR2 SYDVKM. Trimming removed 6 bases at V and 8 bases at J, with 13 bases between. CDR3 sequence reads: CASSLGWPEAFF. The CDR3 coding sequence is TGTGCCAGCAGCCTAGGTTGGCCCGAAGCTTTCTTT.

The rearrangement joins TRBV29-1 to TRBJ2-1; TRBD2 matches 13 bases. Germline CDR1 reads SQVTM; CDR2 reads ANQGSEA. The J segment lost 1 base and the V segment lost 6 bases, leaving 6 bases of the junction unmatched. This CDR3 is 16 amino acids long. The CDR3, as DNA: TGCAGCGTCACCGGACTAGCGGGAGTTTCCTACAATGAGCAGTTCTTC. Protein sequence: CSVTGLAGVSYNEQFF.

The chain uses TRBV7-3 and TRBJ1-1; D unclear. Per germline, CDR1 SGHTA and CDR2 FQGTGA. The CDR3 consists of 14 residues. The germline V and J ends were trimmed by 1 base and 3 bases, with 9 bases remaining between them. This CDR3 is CASSLSVGDTEAFF. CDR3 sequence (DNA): TGTGCCAGCAGCTTAAGTGTGGGAGACACTGAAGCTTTCTTT. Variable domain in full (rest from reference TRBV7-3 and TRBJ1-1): GAGVSQTPSNKVTEKGKYVELRCDPISGHTALYWYRQSLGQGPEFLIYFQGTGAADDSGLPNDRFFAVRPEGSVSTLKIQRTERGDSAVYLCASSLSVGDTEAFFGQGTRLTVV.

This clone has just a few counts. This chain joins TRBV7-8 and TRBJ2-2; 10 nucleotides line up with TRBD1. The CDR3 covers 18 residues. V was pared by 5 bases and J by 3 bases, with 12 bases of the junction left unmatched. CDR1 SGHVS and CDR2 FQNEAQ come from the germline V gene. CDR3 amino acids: CASSRRDRGGRYTGELFF. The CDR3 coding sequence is TGTGCCAGCAGCCGTAGGGACAGGGGTGGAAGGTACACCGGGGAGCTGTTTTTT.

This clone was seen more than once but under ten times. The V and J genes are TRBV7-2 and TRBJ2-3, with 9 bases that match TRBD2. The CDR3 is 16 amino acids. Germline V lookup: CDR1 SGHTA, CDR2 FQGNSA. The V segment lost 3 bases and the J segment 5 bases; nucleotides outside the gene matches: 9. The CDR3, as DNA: TGTGCCAGCAGCTTGAACGGCGGGAGGGTGGTAGATACGCAGTATTTT. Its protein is CASSLNGGRVVDTQYF.

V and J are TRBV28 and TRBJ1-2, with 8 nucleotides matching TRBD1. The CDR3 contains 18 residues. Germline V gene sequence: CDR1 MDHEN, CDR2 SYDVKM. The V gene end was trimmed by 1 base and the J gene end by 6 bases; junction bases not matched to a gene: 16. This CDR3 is CASSLLGPGGSLGDGYTF. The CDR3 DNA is TGTGCCAGCAGTTTATTAGGCCCAGGGGGCTCCCTAGGGGATGGCTACACCTTC.

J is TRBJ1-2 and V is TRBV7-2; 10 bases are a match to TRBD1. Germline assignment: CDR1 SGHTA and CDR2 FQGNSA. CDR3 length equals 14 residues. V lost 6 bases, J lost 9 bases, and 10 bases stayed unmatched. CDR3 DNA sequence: TGTGCCAGCAGACCGACAGGGGGCCCGCATCGCTACACCTTC. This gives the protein CASRPTGGPHRYTF.

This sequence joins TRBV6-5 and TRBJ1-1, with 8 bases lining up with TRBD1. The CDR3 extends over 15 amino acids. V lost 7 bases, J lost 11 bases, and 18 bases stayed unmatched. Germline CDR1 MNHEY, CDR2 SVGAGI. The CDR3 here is CASNPGTGPFTGAFF. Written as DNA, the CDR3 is TGTGCCAGCAATCCCGGGACAGGTCCCTTCACTGGGGCTTTCTTT.

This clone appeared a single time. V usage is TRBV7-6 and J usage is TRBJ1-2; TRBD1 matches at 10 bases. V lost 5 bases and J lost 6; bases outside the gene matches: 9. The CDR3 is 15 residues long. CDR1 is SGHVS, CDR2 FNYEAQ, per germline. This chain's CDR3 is CASSQGQGVGDGYTF. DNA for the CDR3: TGTGCCAGCAGCCAAGGACAGGGGGTTGGAGATGGCTACACCTTC.

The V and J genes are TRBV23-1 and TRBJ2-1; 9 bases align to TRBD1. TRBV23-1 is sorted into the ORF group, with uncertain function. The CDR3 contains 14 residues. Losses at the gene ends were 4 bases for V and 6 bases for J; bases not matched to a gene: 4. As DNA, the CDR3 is TGCGCCAGCAGTCTTCAACAGGGGGCCAATGAGCAGTTCTTC. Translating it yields CASSLQQGANEQFF.